Below are 9 T cell receptor beta chains sequenced from a single sample in a study of blood T cell repertoires in COVID-19. Clones were sequenced by immunoSEQ multiplex PCR, and TCRdb holds only the in-frame ones, with some missing. The sample contains 200,000 to 300,000 clones, more than 80% of which appear only once. Sequenced input: peripheral blood. The source is a human donor in a cohort sampled during active COVID-19.

Only one count was recorded for this clone. The chain's CDR3 is CASSIDTSYGYTF. The CDR3 DNA reads as TGTGCCAGTAGTATCGACACCTCTTATGGCTACACCTTC. The chain couples TRBV19 to TRBJ1-2; D uncertain. CDR3 length: 13 residues. The V end lost 3 bases, the J end lost 5 bases, and 10 bases lay between the germline ends. The germline V gene encodes CDR1 LNHDA and CDR2 SQIVND (reference sequence).

The V and J genes are TRBV28 and TRBJ1-1; D ambiguous. This CDR3 region has 16 residues. Per germline, CDR1 MDHEN and CDR2 SYDVKM. Trimming removed 6 bases from V and 4 bases from J, with 21 bases in between. DNA of the CDR3: TGTGCCAGCAGGGCACAACCGGGAGGTGGCGGCACTGAAGCTTTCTTT. Its translation: CASRAQPGGGGTEAFF.

V and J are TRBV7-9 and TRBJ1-2, with TRBD1 identical over 7 bases. The V segment lost 5 bases and the J segment 5 bases; nucleotides outside the gene matches: 14. Germline V gene sequence: CDR1 SEHNR, CDR2 FQNEAQ (reference sequence). This CDR3 has 16 residues. CDR3: CASSPRGDREKYGYTF. CDR3 in DNA: TGTGCCAGCAGCCCTAGGGGCGACAGGGAGAAATATGGCTACACCTTC.

The chain carries TRBV6-1 and TRBJ2-4; maybe TRBD1 (5 bases). The CDR3 contains 16 residues. Germline CDR1 and CDR2: MNHNS and SASEGT. V lost 2 bases, J lost 3 bases, and 14 bases lay in between. CDR3 in amino acids: CASSEIETVRKNIQYF. CDR3 sequence (DNA): TGTGCCAGCAGTGAAATCGAGACAGTACGCAAAAACATTCAGTACTTC.

The CDR3 bases are TGTGCCAGCAGTTCCAGGGGAGATACGCAGTATTTT. This codes for CASSSRGDTQYF. The chain uses TRBV27 and TRBJ2-3; maybe TRBD1 (6 bases). Germline loops: CDR1 MNHEY, CDR2 SMNVEV (reference sequence). The CDR3 covers 12 residues. Trimming left V 4 bases short and J 5 bases short, with 7 bases between.

The CDR3 bases are TGTGCCAGCAGCTTTCGCACAGGGTCCTATGGCTACACCTTC. Translated: CASSFRTGSYGYTF. The chain carries TRBV3-1 (or the pseudogene TRBV3-2) and TRBJ1-2; D perhaps matches TRBD1 (6 bases). V was pared by 5 bases and J by 4 bases, with 14 bases between. Germline V gene data show CDR1 as LGHDT and CDR2 as YNNKEL (reference sequence). The CDR3 totals 14 residues.

This clone was found once. V and J are TRBV6-1 and TRBJ2-5; 8 bases align to TRBD2. Germline V gene lookup returns CDR1 MNHNS and CDR2 SASEGT. The CDR3 totals 16 residues. J gave up 1 base and V 2 bases, and 6 bases lay outside the gene matches. The CDR3 reads CASSERLAGIQETQYF. The CDR3 nucleotides read TGTGCCAGCAGTGAAAGGTTAGCGGGGATCCAAGAGACCCAGTACTTC.

The chain employs TRBV5-6 and TRBJ2-7; 8 bases line up with TRBD2. The CDR3 totals 16 residues. With V trimmed by 3 bases and J by 4 bases, 12 bases remained unmatched. Germline CDR1 reads SGHDT; CDR2 reads YYEEEE. CDR3 sequence: CASSSDSGGRWYEQYF. The CDR3 coding sequence is TGTGCCAGCAGCTCGGACTCTGGCGGGAGGTGGTACGAGCAGTACTTC.

The rearrangement joins TRBV5-8 to TRBJ2-3, with 11 nucleotides matching TRBD2. The germline gives CDR1 SGHTS, CDR2 YDEGEE. V was clipped by 5 bases and J by 1 base; unmatched bases: 9. The CDR3 length is 17 residues. This chain's CDR3 is CASSYSGTSGGTDTQYF. The CDR3, as DNA: TGTGCCAGCAGTTATTCCGGGACTAGCGGAGGCACAGATACGCAGTATTTT.